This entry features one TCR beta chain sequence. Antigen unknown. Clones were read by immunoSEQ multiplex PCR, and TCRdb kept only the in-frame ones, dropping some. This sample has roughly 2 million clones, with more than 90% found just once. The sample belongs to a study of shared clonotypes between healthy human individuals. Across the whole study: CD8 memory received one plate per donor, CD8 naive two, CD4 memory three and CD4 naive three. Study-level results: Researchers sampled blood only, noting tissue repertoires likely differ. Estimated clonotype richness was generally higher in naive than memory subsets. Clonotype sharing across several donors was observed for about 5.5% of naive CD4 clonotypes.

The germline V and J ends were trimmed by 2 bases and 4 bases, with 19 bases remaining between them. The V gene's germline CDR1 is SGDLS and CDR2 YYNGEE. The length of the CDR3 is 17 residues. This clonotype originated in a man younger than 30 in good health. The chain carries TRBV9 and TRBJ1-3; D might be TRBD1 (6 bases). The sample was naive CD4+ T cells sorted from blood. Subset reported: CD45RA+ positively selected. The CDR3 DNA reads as TGTGCCAGCAGCGTGGCTCCGGCGGGGGCGCTAGGAAACACCATATATTTT. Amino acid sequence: CASSVAPAGALGNTIYF.